The 10 T cell receptor beta chains below all came from one sample that was sequenced in a study of blood T cell repertoires in COVID-19. TCRdb's copy holds only in-frame clones and misses some; the assay was immunoSEQ multiplex PCR. The repertoire has roughly 180,000 clones, 75% to 90% of them found once; the top ten carry about 4.6%. Sequenced sample: PBMCs or T cells enriched from blood (not recorded which). The receptors originated from a woman in her forties or fifties who had recovered from COVID-19.

The chain has TRBV9 and TRBJ1-3; no definite D call. Germline V gene lookup returns CDR1 SGDLS and CDR2 YYNGEE. The CDR3 has 14 amino acids. V lost 4 bases, J lost 2 bases, and 10 bases lay in between. CDR3 in amino acids: CASSLGLAGNTIYF. In DNA, the CDR3 is TGTGCCAGCAGCCTCGGGTTGGCTGGAAACACCATATATTTT.

The chain employs TRBV7-9 and TRBJ2-3; TRBD1 aligns across 9 bases. Trimming took 4 bases from V and 3 from J; bases not matched to a gene: 5. This CDR3 is built from 15 residues. Per the germline V gene, CDR1 is SEHNR and CDR2 is FQNEAQ (reference sequence). CDR3 nucleotides: TGTGCCAGCAGCTCCGGGACAGGGCGGACAGATACGCAGTATTTT. Protein product: CASSSGTGRTDTQYF.

This clone was counted a single time. This chain links TRBV30 with TRBJ2-5, with 9 bases lining up with TRBD2. Per the germline V gene, CDR1 is GTSNPN and CDR2 is SVGIG (reference sequence). V lost 7 bases and J lost 1; bases outside the gene matches: 7. CDR3 length equals 14 residues. This CDR3 is CASGGGGAQETQYF. In DNA, the CDR3 is TGTGCCTCCGGGGGCGGGGGGGCCCAAGAGACCCAGTACTTC. Filled out from reference TRBV30 and TRBJ2-5, the complete variable domain reads SQTIHQWPATLVQPVGSPLSLECTVEGTSNPNLYWYRQAAGRGLQLLFYSVGIGQISSEVPQNLSASRPQDRQFILSSKKLLLSDSGFYLCASGGGGAQETQYFGPGTRLLVL.

This clone was counted a few times. Other DNA sequences in this specimen translate into the identical CDR3. The gene calls are TRBV30 and TRBJ1-5; D is unclear. V was clipped by 0 bases and J by 7 bases, with 10 bases between them. The CDR3 spans 13 residues. The germline V gene encodes CDR1 GTSNPN and CDR2 SVGIG (reference sequence). This CDR3 reads CAWSVREDQPQHF. As DNA, the CDR3 is TGTGCCTGGAGTGTACGGGAGGACCAGCCCCAGCATTTT.

This clone was observed a single time. The V gene is TRBV6-2 or TRBV6-3, the J gene TRBJ2-3; D not certain. CDR3 length: 16 amino acids. The V end was cut by 6 bases, the J end by 4 bases, with 20 bases between. Germline loops: CDR1 MNHEY, CDR2 SVGEGT. CDR3 DNA sequence: TGTGCCAGCAGCTCCGCGCGCCCCTCCCTGGCAGATACGCAGTATTTT. It codes for CASSSARPSLADTQYF.

This clone was counted a single time. The chain couples TRBV28 to TRBJ1-4, with 7 bases matching TRBD1. Germline loops: CDR1 MDHEN, CDR2 SYDVKM. The CDR3 extends over 15 amino acids. V shed 8 bases and J 0 bases; nucleotides not matched to a gene: 6. The CDR3 spells CASGGQIATNEKLFF. The DNA of the CDR3 is TGTGCCAGCGGGGGACAGATTGCAACTAATGAAAAACTGTTTTTT.

This clone has a single count. The V gene is TRBV28, the J gene TRBJ2-3, with 7 bases lining up with TRBD1. Germline CDR1 is MDHEN and CDR2 is SYDVKM. The CDR3 length is 15 residues. With 3 bases clipped from V and 5 bases from J, the junction kept 8 bases outside the gene matches. CDR3 DNA: TGTGCCAGCAGTTTTCGGGACAGTAGGGGAGATACGCAGTATTTT. This translates into CASSFRDSRGDTQYF.

This chain uses TRBV5-6 with TRBJ2-4, with 10 bases that match TRBD2. CDR1 and CDR2 (germline): SGHDT, YYEEEE. V trimming: 1 base; J trimming: 3 bases; junction bases outside the gene matches: 1. The CDR3 totals 15 residues. The chain's CDR3 is CASSLLAGDKNIQYF. The CDR3 DNA is TGTGCCAGCAGCTTGCTAGCGGGAGACAAAAACATTCAGTACTTC.

CDR3 residues: CASSRGQGGSEAFF. CDR3 coding DNA: TGTGCCAGCAGCCGAGGACAGGGCGGTTCTGAAGCTTTCTTT. This chain links TRBV5-4 with TRBJ1-1; 8 bases are a match to TRBD1. The CDR3 covers 14 residues. CDR1 is SGHNT, CDR2 YYREEE, per germline (reference sequence). V shed 4 bases, J shed 6 bases, and the junction held 8 bases outside the gene matches.

The rearrangement uses TRBV27 and TRBJ1-2; D is ambiguous. Trimming shortened V by 6 bases and J by 2 bases, and 16 bases separated the two germline ends. The length of the CDR3 is 15 residues. Germline CDR1 reads MNHEY; CDR2 reads SMNVEV (reference sequence). The DNA of the CDR3 is TGTGCCAGCAGCATGCGATGGGGAGGGAACTATGGCTACACCTTC. It encodes CASSMRWGGNYGYTF.